This T cell receptor (beta chain) was captured in a study of blood T cell repertoires in COVID-19. Study background: Samples of COVID-19 (acute and convalescent) were obtained from the United States, Italy and Spain.

Germline CDR1 SGHTA, CDR2 FQGNSA. The CDR3 is 15 amino acids. V lost 3 bases, J lost 6 bases, and 15 bases lay in between. Methods used by the authors: Reference gene primer amplification gave estimated nucleated cell counts. This table comes from immunoSEQ multiplex PCR, and its TCRdb copy is limited to in-frame clones, with some not included. V and J calls and clone size are copied from that table; D and trimming were computed from the DNA. The top ten hold roughly 18% of the sample, which has 97,000 or so clones, around 74% seen once. V gene TRBV7-2 combines with J gene TRBJ2-1; D might be TRBD2 (7 bases). Sequenced input: peripheral blood. This sequence originates from a woman aged 80 or older with active or convalescent COVID-19. CDR3 sequence reads: CASSFPGGGINEQFF. DNA of the CDR3: TGTGCCAGCAGCTTTCCGGGGGGCGGTATCAATGAGCAGTTCTTC.